The 17 T cell receptor beta chains reported below all come from one sample, sequenced in a study of cytomegalovirus exposure and HLA in healthy donors (dated by TCRdb to between 2016 and 2019). Receptors were amplified or captured by the immunoSEQ multiplex PCR assay. A mixture of 60 forward primers for TCR Vbeta segments and 13 reverse primers for TCR Jbeta segments was used in the multiplex PCR. TCRdb took this table from immuneACCESS and kept in-frame rearrangements with V and J called. Such tables lack part of the clones; where checked against another copy, unresolved V genes explain under half of the gap, and the rest is unexplained. The sample table holds tens of thousands of clones, of which 64% were seen once. Around 2.5% of the sample lies in the top ten. Sequenced sample: PBMCs. These receptor sequences come from a human donor in good health.

There are a few counts of this clone. The rearrangement uses TRBV18 and TRBJ2-3, with TRBD2 matching over 7 bases. Germline-derived CDR1 and CDR2 are KGHSH and LQKENI. There are 13 residues in the CDR3. V trimming: 6 bases; J trimming: 6 bases; junction bases outside the gene matches: 6. CDR3 region: CASSPGAGDTQYF. The CDR3 nucleotides read TGTGCCAGCTCCCCGGGAGCGGGGGATACGCAGTATTTT.

The chain carries TRBV4-3 and TRBJ1-2; TRBD1 matches 10 bases. The junction had 16 bases not matched to a gene; V was cut back by 1 base and J by 8 bases. The germline V gene encodes CDR1 LGHNA and CDR2 YSLEER. The CDR3 is 18 amino acids. CDR3 in amino acids: CASSQGSSDRGTTGGYTF. DNA of the CDR3: TGCGCCAGCAGCCAAGGAAGCTCGGACAGGGGGACGACGGGCGGCTACACCTTC.

This clone was detected a few times. V usage is TRBV11-2 and J usage is TRBJ1-4; TRBD1 aligns across 10 bases. The CDR3 totals 15 residues. Germline CDR1 reads SGHAT; CDR2 reads FQNNGV. Trimming at V came to 4 bases and at J to 7 bases, leaving 6 bases not matched to a gene. CDR3: CASSSSGTGAEKLFF. The CDR3 DNA follows: TGTGCCAGCAGCTCCTCCGGGACAGGGGCTGAAAAACTGTTTTTT.

The chain joins TRBV5-5 to TRBJ2-7; 7 positions match TRBD1. J was trimmed by 2 bases and V by 4 bases; bases with no gene match: 6. Germline CDR1 is SGHKS and CDR2 is YYEKEE (reference sequence). This CDR3 comprises 14 residues. The CDR3 spells CASSGRTGPYEQYF. In DNA form, the CDR3 reads TGTGCCAGCAGCGGACGGACAGGTCCCTACGAGCAGTACTTC.

This clone was detected a few times. The chain has TRBV7-6 and TRBJ2-2, with TRBD2 identical over 9 bases. This CDR3 is 16 amino acids long. The trim removed 5 bases at V and 1 base at J, leaving 5 bases unmatched. The germline V gene encodes CDR1 SGHVS and CDR2 FNYEAQ. In DNA form, the CDR3 reads TGTGCCAGCAGCCGTAGCGGGGGAGTGAACACCGGGGAGCTGTTTTTT. As protein: CASSRSGGVNTGELFF. The full variable domain, completed using reference TRBV7-6 and TRBJ2-2, is GAGVSQSPRYKVTKRGQDVALRCDPISGHVSLYWYRQALGQGPEFLTYFNYEAQQDKSGLPNDRFSAERPEGSISTLTIQRTEQRDSAMYRCASSRSGGVNTGELFFGEGSRLTVL.

The gene calls are TRBV9 and TRBJ2-1; 12 bases agree with TRBD2. The V gene's germline CDR1 is SGDLS and CDR2 YYNGEE. The CDR3 spans 18 residues. The V gene end was trimmed by 0 bases and the J gene end by 7 bases; junction bases not matched to a gene: 11. The CDR3 loop reads CASSVGQLAGGRLNEQFF. CDR3 sequence (DNA): TGTGCCAGCAGCGTAGGTCAGCTAGCGGGGGGGCGATTGAATGAGCAGTTCTTC.

The chain recombines TRBV7-8 with TRBJ2-2, with 7 positions matching TRBD1. J lost 4 bases, V lost 8 bases, and 7 bases had no gene match. CDR3 length: 14 residues. From germline, CDR1 is SGHVS and CDR2 FQNEAQ. CDR3 in DNA: TGTGCCAGCGTCACAGGGGCAGGCACCGGGGAGCTGTTTTTT. Its translation is CASVTGAGTGELFF.

This clone was found a few times. V is TRBV6-1 and J is TRBJ1-6; D gene uncertain. The ends were cut back, 6 bases at V and 10 bases at J, with 13 bases in the middle. The germline V gene encodes CDR1 MNHNS and CDR2 SASEGT. The CDR3 sequence is 13 residues long. The CDR3 nucleotides are TGTGCCAGCAGCAATGAACTAGGGTCACCCCTCCACTTT. It is translated as CASSNELGSPLHF.

The chain recombines TRBV11-1 with TRBJ2-1; D uncertain. Trimming left V 2 bases short and J 10 bases short, with 6 bases between. CDR1 and CDR2 from the germline V gene are SGHAT and FQDESV (reference sequence). The CDR3 is made up of 11 amino acids. The CDR3 region has the DNA TGTGCCAGCAGCTTATCTGGCGAGCAGTTCTTC. Protein product: CASSLSGEQFF.

This clone has more than one count but fewer than ten. The chain uses TRBV19 and TRBJ2-1; possible D gene TRBD1, 5 bases. CDR3 size: 16 residues. Per the germline V gene, CDR1 is LNHDA and CDR2 is SQIVND (reference sequence). Trimming cost V 2 bases and J 9 bases, with 20 bases left between them. CDR3 in amino acids: CASSIRGGPDRSEQFF. The CDR3, as DNA: TGTGCCAGTAGTATAAGGGGCGGACCCGACCGAAGTGAGCAGTTCTTC.

V and J are TRBV7-6 and TRBJ2-5; 7 bases map to TRBD2. This CDR3 is 14 amino acids long. The V and J ends lost 4 bases and 0 bases, in that order; junction bases with no gene match: 2. The germline CDR1 and CDR2 sequences are SGHVS and FNYEAQ. The CDR3 reads CASSSGLNQETQYF. The CDR3 coding sequence is TGTGCCAGCAGCTCGGGACTAAACCAAGAGACCCAGTACTTC.

This clone has just one count. This chain uses TRBV11-2 with TRBJ2-7; maybe TRBD2 (5 bases). Trimming removed 3 bases from V and 4 bases from J, with 13 bases in between. The V gene's germline CDR1 is SGHAT and CDR2 FQNNGV. The CDR3 is made up of 14 amino acids. The CDR3 DNA reads as TGTGCCAGCAGCTTTCGGGTCAGCGGATACGAGCAGTACTTC. This translates into CASSFRVSGYEQYF.

The rearrangement uses TRBV6-1 and TRBJ1-2; tentatively, D is TRBD1 (6 bases). The CDR3 totals 14 residues. V gave up 6 bases and J gave up 4 bases, with 15 bases separating them. From germline, CDR1 is MNHNS and CDR2 SASEGT. The chain's CDR3 is CASSLTGSIYGYTF. CDR3 nucleotides: TGTGCCAGCAGCTTAACAGGGAGTATCTATGGCTACACCTTC.

This chain connects TRBV10-3 to TRBJ2-7; D is possibly TRBD2 (5 bases). The CDR3 spans 16 residues. CDR1 is ENHRY and CDR2 is SYGVKD in the germline V gene. Trimming stripped 2 bases from V and 6 bases from J, with 20 bases between. The CDR3 here is CAISERSGLSGGEQYF. In DNA, the CDR3 is TGTGCCATCAGTGAGCGTAGTGGACTGTCCGGAGGCGAGCAGTACTTC.

This clone was picked up one time. The rearrangement uses TRBV9 and TRBJ1-1; D remains ambiguous. The CDR3 spans 14 residues. V was clipped by 0 bases and J by 0 bases, with 6 bases between them. Germline CDR1 SGDLS, CDR2 YYNGEE. CDR3 nucleotide sequence: TGTGCCAGCAGCGTAGAAGCGATGAACACTGAAGCTTTCTTT. Translating gives CASSVEAMNTEAFF.

The V call is TRBV9, the J call TRBJ2-7; 9 positions match TRBD2. The germline V gene encodes CDR1 SGDLS and CDR2 YYNGEE. This CDR3 spans 15 amino acids. The trim removed 0 bases at V and 3 bases at J, leaving 4 bases unmatched. The CDR3 coding sequence is TGTGCCAGCAGCGTAGCAGCGGGGGGCCTCTACGAGCAGTACTTC. This translates into CASSVAAGGLYEQYF.

The chain combines TRBV6-6 with TRBJ1-5, with 7 bases aligning to TRBD1. V lost 3 bases and J lost 11; bases outside the gene matches: 7. The CDR3 totals 13 residues. Germline loops: CDR1 MNHNY, CDR2 SVGAGI (reference sequence). The CDR3 protein is CASSYSTGEAQHF. In DNA form, the CDR3 reads TGTGCCAGCAGTTATAGTACAGGGGAAGCCCAGCATTTT.